These 4 T cell receptor beta chains were sequenced from one sample in a study of cytomegalovirus exposure and HLA in healthy donors. A multiplex PCR was run with 60 Vbeta primers and 13 Jbeta primers. Sequencing was performed with immunoSEQ multiplex PCR; in TCRdb, only in-frame clones are kept and a portion is missing. The sample holds 160,000 or so clones, approximately 82% seen once. Sequencing was done on a sample of PBMCs. The receptors stem from a woman aged 50 to 65 in good health and CMV-seropositive.

The V gene is TRBV19, the J gene TRBJ2-2, with TRBD2 as a possible D gene (6 bases). Germline CDR1 and CDR2: LNHDA and SQIVND (reference sequence). Trimming cost V 5 bases and J 0 bases, with 13 bases left between them. CDR3 length: 16 amino acids. In DNA, the CDR3 is TGTGCCAGTAGTCCCCATAGCGGCGCGAACACCGGGGAGCTGTTTTTT. Protein sequence: CASSPHSGANTGELFF.

The chain has TRBV15 and TRBJ1-5, with D uncertain. Germline CDR1 reads LNHNV; CDR2 reads YYDKDF (reference sequence). The CDR3 runs to 16 residues. The V end lost 8 bases, the J end lost 2 bases, and 19 bases lay between the germline ends. CDR3 coding DNA: TGTGCCACCCTAGCGTACGGAGGGCAGGGCAATCAGCCCCAGCATTTT. Protein product: CATLAYGGQGNQPQHF.

This clone was found once. This chain uses TRBV7-9 with TRBJ1-5; TRBD1 matches at 7 bases. Germline lookup yields CDR1 SEHNR and CDR2 FQNEAQ (reference sequence). V was clipped by 4 bases and J by 5 bases; unmatched bases: 5. This CDR3 has 14 residues. The chain's CDR3 is CASSSTGRDQPQHF. The DNA for the CDR3 is TGTGCCAGCAGCTCGACAGGGCGGGATCAGCCCCAGCATTTT.

The rearrangement uses TRBV28 and TRBJ2-1; D unresolved. V shed 5 bases and J shed 6 bases, with 5 bases lying between them. Germline-derived CDR1 and CDR2 are MDHEN and SYDVKM. This CDR3 is 11 amino acids long. The CDR3 spells CASSPSNEQFF. DNA for the CDR3: TGTGCCAGCAGTCCATCCAATGAGCAGTTCTTC.